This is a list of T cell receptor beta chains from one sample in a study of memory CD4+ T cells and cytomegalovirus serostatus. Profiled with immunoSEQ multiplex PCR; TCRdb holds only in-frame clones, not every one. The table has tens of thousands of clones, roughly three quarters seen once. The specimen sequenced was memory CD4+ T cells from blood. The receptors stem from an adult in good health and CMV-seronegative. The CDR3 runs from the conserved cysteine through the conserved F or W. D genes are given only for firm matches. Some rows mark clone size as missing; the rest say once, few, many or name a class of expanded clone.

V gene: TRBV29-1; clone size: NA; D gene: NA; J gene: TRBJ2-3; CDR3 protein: CSVEEGKGAFSTDTQYF; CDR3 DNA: TGCAGCGTTGAAGAGGGGAAAGGGGCGTTTAGCACAGATACGCAGTATTTT
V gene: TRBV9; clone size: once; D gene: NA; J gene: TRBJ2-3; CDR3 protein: CASSVGLAGTTDTQYF; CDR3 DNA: TGTGCCAGCAGCGTAGGGTTGGCAGGCACCACAGATACGCAGTATTTT
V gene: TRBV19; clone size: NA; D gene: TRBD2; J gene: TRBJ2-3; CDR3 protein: CASSIGSSGDTQYF; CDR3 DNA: TGTGCCAGTAGTATAGGTAGTAGCGGGGATACGCAGTATTTT
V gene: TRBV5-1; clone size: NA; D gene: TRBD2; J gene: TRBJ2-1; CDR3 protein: CASRTSGRTNEQFF; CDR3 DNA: TGCGCCAGCAGGACTAGCGGGAGGACCAATGAGCAGTTCTTC
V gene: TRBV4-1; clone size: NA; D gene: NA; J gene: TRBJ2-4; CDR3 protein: CASSQDEVVRASKNIQYF; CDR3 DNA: TGCGCCAGCAGCCAAGATGAAGTAGTCAGGGCTTCCAAAAACATTCAGTACTTC
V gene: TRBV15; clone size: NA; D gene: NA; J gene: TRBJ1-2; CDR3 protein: CATSRVKGSYGYTF; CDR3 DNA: TGTGCCACCAGCAGAGTCAAGGGATCCTATGGCTACACCTTC
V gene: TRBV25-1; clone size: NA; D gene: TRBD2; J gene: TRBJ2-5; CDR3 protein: CASRPSGRETQYF; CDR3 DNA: TGTGCCAGCCGTCCTAGCGGGAGGGAGACCCAGTACTTC
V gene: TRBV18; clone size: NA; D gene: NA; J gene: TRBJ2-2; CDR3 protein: CASSLGAGNTGELFF; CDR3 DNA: TGTGCCAGCTCACTGGGGGCCGGGAACACCGGGGAGCTGTTTTTT
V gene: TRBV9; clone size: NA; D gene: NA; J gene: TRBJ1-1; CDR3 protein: CASSAQQGGTEAFF; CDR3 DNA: TGTGCCAGCAGCGCCCAACAGGGTGGGACTGAAGCTTTCTTT
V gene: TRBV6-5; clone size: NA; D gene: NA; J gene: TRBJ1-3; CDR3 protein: CASSYNNRPGNTIYF; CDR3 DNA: TGTGCCAGCAGTTACAACAACAGACCTGGAAACACCATATATTTT
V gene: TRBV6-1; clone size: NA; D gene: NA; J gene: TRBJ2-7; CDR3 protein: CAIKRDGSSYEQYF; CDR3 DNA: TGTGCCATCAAGAGGGACGGGAGCTCCTACGAGCAGTACTTC
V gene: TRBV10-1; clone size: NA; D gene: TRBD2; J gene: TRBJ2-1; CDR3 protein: CASSDPGTSGRYEQFF; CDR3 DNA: TGCGCCAGCAGTGACCCCGGGACTAGCGGGAGATATGAGCAGTTCTTC
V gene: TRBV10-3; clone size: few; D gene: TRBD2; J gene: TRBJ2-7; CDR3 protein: CAISDPTSEGYEQYF; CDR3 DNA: TGTGCCATCAGTGATCCGACTAGCGAGGGCTACGAGCAGTACTTC
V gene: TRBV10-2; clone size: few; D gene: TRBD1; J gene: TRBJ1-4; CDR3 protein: CASKGAEEKLFF; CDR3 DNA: TGCGCCAGCAAGGGGGCTGAAGAAAAACTGTTTTTT
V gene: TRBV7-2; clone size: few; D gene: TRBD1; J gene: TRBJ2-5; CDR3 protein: CASSLTGGDGTSRETQYF; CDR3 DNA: TGTGCCAGCAGCTTAACAGGGGGCGATGGGACCTCCAGAGAGACCCAGTACTTC